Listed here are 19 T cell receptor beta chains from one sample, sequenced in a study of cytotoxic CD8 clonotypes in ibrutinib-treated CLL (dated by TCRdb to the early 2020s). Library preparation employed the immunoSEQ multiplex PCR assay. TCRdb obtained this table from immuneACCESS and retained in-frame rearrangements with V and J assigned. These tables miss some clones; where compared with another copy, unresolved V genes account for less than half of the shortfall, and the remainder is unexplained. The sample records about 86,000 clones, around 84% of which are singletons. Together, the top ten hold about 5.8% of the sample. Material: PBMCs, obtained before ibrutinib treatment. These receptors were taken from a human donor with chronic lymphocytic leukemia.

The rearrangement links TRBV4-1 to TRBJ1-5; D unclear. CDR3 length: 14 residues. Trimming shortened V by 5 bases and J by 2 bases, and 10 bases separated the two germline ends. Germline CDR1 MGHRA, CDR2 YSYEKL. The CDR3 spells CASSSTSGNQPQHF. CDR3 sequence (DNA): TGCGCCAGCAGCTCAACTTCGGGCAATCAGCCCCAGCATTTT.

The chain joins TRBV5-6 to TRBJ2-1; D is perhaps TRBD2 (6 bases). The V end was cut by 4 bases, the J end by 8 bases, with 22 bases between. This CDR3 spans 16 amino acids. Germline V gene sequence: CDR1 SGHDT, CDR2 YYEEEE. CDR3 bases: TGTGCCAGCAGCGCGCTACCGGGACTCGAAACCGATGAGCAGTTCTTC. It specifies CASSALPGLETDEQFF.

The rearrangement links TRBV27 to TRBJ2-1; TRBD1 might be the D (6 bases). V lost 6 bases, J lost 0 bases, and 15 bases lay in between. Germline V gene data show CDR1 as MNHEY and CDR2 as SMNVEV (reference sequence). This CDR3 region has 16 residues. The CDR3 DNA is TGTGCCAGCAGGGATCGGACAGCCGGCTCCTACAATGAGCAGTTCTTC. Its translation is CASRDRTAGSYNEQFF.

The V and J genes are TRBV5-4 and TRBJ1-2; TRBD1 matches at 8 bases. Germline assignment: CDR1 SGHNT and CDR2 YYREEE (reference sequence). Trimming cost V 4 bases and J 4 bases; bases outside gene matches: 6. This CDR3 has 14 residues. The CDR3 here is CASSREQGVYGYTF. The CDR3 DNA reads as TGTGCCAGCAGCAGAGAACAGGGGGTCTATGGCTACACCTTC.

CDR3 sequence (DNA): TGTGCCAGTAGTAAGGACAGAGCTGGAAACACCATATATTTT. It encodes CASSKDRAGNTIYF. This sequence joins TRBV19 and TRBJ1-3; D is perhaps TRBD1 (6 bases). The germline gives CDR1 LNHDA, CDR2 SQIVND (reference sequence). The V end lost 4 bases, the J end lost 2 bases, and 9 bases lay between the germline ends. The CDR3 sequence is 14 residues long.

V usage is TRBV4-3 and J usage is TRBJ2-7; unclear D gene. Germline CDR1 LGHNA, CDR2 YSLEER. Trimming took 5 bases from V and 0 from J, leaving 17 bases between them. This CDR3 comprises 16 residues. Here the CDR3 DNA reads TGCGCCAGCAGCACTCAGCGCTTGCCGACCTCCTACGAGCAGTACTTC. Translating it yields CASSTQRLPTSYEQYF.

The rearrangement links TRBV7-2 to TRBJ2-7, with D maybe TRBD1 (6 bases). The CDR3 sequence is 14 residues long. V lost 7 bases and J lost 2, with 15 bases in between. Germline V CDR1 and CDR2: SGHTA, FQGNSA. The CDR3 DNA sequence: TGTGCCAGCAACAATAACAGGGCCCCCTACGAGCAGTACTTC. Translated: CASNNNRAPYEQYF.

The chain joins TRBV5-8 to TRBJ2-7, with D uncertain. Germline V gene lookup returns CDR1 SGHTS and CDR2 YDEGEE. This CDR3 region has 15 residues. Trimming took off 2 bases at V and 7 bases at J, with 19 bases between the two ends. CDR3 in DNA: TGTGCCAGCAGCTTCCTGTTGACCCTCAAAGGAGAGCAGTACTTC. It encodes CASSFLLTLKGEQYF.

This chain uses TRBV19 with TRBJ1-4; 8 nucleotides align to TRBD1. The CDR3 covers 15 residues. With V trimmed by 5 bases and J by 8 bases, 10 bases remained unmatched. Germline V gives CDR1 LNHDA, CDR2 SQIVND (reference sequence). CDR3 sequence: CASSPRDRGSEKLFF. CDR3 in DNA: TGTGCCAGTAGTCCCCGCGACAGGGGCTCGGAAAAACTGTTTTTT.

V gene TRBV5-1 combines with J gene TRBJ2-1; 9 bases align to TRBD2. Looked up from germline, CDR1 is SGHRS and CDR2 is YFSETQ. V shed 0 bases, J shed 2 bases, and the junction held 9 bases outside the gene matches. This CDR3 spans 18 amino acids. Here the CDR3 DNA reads TGCGCCAGCAGCTTGGGGCGGATAGCGGGAGTCGCCTACAATGAGCAGTTCTTC. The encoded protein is CASSLGRIAGVAYNEQFF.

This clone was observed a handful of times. The CDR3 protein is CASSTGTAYLNEKLFF. CDR3 nucleotides: TGTGCCAGTAGTACCGGGACAGCGTACCTTAATGAAAAACTGTTTTTT. The chain links TRBV19 to TRBJ1-4; the match to TRBD1 covers 7 bases. Germline V gene lookup returns CDR1 LNHDA and CDR2 SQIVND (reference sequence). This CDR3 region has 16 residues. J gave up 4 bases and V 4 bases, and 9 bases lay outside the gene matches.

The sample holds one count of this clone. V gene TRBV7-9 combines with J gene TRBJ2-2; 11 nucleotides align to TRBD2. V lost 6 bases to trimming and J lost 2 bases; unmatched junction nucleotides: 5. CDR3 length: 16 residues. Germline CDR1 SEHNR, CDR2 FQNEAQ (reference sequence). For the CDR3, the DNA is TGTGCCAGCAGGGTAGCGGGAGGGCCTAACACCGGGGAGCTGTTTTTT. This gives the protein CASRVAGGPNTGELFF.

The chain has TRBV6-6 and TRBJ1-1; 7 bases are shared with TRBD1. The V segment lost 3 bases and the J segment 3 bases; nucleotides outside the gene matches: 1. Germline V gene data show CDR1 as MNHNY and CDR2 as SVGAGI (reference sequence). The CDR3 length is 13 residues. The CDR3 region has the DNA TGTGCCAGCAGTTATGGACAGGACACTGAAGCTTTCTTT. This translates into CASSYGQDTEAFF.

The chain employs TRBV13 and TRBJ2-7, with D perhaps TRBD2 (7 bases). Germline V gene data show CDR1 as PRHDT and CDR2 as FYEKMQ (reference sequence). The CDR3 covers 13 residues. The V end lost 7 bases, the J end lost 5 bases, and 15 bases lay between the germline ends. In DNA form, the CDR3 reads TGTGCCAGCACGGAGGGGGGGAACGACGAGCAGTACTTC. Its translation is CASTEGGNDEQYF.

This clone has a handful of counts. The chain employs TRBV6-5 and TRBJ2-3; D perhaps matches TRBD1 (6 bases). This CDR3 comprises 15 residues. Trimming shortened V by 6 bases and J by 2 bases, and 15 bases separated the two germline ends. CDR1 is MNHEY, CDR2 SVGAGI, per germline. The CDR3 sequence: CASSRQDPYTDTQYF. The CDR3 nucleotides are TGTGCCAGCAGCCGACAGGACCCTTACACAGATACGCAGTATTTT.

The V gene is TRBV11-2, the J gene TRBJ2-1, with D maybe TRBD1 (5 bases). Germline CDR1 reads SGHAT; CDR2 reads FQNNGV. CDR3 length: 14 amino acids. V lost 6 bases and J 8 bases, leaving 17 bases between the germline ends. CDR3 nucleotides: TGTGCCAGCAGTTTCGACAGACCCCTACATGAGCAGTTCTTC. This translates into CASSFDRPLHEQFF.

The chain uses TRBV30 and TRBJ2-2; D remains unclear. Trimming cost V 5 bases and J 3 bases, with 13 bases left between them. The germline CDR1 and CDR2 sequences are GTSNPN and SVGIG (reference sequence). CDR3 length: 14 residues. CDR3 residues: CAWELRRYTGELFF. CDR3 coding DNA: TGTGCCTGGGAGCTAAGGCGGTACACCGGGGAGCTGTTTTTT.

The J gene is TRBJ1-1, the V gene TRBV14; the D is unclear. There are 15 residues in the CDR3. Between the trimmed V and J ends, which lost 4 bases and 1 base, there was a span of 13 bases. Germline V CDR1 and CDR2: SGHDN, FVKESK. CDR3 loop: CASSLLSRKNTEAFF. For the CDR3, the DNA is TGTGCCAGCAGCCTGTTGTCCCGCAAGAACACTGAAGCTTTCTTT. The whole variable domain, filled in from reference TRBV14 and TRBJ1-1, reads EAGVTQFPSHSVIEKGQTVTLRCDPISGHDNLYWYRRVMGKEIKFLLHFVKESKQDESGMPNNRFLAERTGGTYSTLKVQPAELEDSGVYFCASSLLSRKNTEAFFGQGTRLTVV.

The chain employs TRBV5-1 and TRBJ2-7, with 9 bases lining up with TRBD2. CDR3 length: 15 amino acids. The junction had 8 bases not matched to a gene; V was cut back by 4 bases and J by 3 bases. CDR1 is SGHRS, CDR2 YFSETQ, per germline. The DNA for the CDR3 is TGCGCCAGCAGCCAGACTAGCGGAGAACTCTACGAGCAGTACTTC. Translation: CASSQTSGELYEQYF.